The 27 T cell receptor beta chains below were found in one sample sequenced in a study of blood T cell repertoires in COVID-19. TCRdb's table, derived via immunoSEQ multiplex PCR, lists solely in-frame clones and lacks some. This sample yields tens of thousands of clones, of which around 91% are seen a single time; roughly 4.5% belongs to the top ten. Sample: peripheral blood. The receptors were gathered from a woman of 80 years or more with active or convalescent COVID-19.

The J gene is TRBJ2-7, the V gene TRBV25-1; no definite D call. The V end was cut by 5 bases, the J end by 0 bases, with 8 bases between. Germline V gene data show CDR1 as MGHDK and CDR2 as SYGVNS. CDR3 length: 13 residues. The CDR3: CASSSQNSYEQYF. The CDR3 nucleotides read TGTGCCAGCAGTTCGCAGAACTCCTACGAGCAGTACTTC.

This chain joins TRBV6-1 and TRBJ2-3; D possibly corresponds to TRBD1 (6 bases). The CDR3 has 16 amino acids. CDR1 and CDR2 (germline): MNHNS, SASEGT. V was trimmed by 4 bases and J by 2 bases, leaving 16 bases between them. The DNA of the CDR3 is TGTGCCAGCAGTGGGGGGCCCATAAGCCTCACAGATACGCAGTATTTT. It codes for CASSGGPISLTDTQYF.

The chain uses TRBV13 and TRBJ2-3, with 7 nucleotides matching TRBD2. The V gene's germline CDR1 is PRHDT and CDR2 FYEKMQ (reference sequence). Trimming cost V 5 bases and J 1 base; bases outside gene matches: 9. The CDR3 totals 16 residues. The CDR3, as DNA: TGTGCCAGCAGCCCGGCCACTAGCGCTCGCACAGATACGCAGTATTTT. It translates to CASSPATSARTDTQYF.

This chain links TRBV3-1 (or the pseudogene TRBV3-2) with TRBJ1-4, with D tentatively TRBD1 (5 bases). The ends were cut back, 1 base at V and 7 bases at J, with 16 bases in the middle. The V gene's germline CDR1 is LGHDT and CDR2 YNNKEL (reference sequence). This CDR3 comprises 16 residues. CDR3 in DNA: TGTGCCAGCAGCCAAGGCAGCCAGGGCGTTGGTGAAAAACTGTTTTTT. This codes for CASSQGSQGVGEKLFF.

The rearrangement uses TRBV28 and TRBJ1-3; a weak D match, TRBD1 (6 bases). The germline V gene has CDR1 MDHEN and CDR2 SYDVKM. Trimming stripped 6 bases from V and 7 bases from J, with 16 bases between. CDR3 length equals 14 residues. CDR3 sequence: CASSQGGGRNTIYF. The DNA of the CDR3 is TGTGCCAGCAGCCAAGGGGGGGGCCGGAACACCATATATTTT.

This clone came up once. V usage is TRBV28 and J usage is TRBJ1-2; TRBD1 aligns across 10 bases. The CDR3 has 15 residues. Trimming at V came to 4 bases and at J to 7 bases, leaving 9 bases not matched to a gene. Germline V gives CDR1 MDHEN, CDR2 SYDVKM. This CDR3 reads CASSSGQGVGLGYTF. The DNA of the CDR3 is TGTGCCAGCAGTTCTGGACAGGGGGTCGGGCTTGGCTACACCTTC.

The CDR3 here is CASSNSPFPKTEAFF. The CDR3, as DNA: TGTGCCAGTAGTAACTCTCCTTTCCCAAAGACTGAAGCTTTCTTT. V gene TRBV19 combines with J gene TRBJ1-1; D remains unclear. Trimming cost V 4 bases and J 5 bases, with 17 bases left between them. Germline loops: CDR1 LNHDA, CDR2 SQIVND (reference sequence). The CDR3 consists of 15 residues.

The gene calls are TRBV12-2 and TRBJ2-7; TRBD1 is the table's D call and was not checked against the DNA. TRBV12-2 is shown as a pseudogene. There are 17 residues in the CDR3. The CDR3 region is CASRFYLDSGQAYEQYF. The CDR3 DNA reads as TGTGCAAGTCGCTTCTACCTAGATTCGGGACAGGCCTACGAGCAGTACTTC.

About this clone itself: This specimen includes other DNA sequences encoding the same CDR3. The CDR3 DNA sequence: TGTGCCAGCTCTACAGGGGGCTCTGGGGCCAACGTCCTGACTTTC. Translating it yields CASSTGGSGANVLTF. The genes are TRBV18 and TRBJ2-6; 8 nucleotides match TRBD1. This CDR3 spans 15 amino acids. J was trimmed by 0 bases and V by 6 bases; bases with no gene match: 1. Germline V gene sequence: CDR1 KGHSH, CDR2 LQKENI. Variable domain in full (rest from reference TRBV18 and TRBJ2-6): NAGVMQNPRHLVRRRGQEARLRCSPMKGHSHVYWYRQLPEEGLKFMVYLQKENIIDESGMPKERFSAEFPKEGPSILRIQQVVRGDSAAYFCASSTGGSGANVLTFGAGSRLTVL.

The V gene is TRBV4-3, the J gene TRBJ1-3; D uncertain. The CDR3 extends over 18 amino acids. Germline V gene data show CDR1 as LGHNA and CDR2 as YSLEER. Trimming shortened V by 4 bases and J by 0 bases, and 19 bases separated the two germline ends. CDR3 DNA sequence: TGCGCCAGCAGCCTTACGGTAGTCGCCGTCCTCTCTGGAAACACCATATATTTT. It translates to CASSLTVVAVLSGNTIYF.

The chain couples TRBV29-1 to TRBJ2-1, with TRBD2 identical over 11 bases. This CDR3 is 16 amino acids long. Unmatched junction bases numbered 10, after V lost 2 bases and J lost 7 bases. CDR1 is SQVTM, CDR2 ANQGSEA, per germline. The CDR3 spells CSVESPLAGVYNEQFF. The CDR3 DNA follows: TGCAGCGTTGAATCCCCACTAGCGGGAGTTTATAATGAGCAGTTCTTC.

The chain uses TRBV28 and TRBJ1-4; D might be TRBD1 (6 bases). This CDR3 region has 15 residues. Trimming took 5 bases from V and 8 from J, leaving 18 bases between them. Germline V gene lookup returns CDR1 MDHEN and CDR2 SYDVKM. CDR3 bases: TGTGCCAGCAGTACAAGGACAGCAGGTGGAGAAAAACTGTTTTTT. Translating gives CASSTRTAGGEKLFF.

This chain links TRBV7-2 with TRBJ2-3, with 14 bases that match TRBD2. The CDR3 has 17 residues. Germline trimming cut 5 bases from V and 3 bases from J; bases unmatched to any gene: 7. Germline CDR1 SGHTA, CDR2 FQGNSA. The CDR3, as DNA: TGTGCCAGCAGCCTCGCCGGGACTAGCGGGAGTACAGATACGCAGTATTTT. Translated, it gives CASSLAGTSGSTDTQYF.

The CDR3 DNA reads TGTGCCATCAGTGAGGGGAGTGGGAATGGCAATCAGCCCCAGCATTTT. Translation: CAISEGSGNGNQPQHF. The J gene is TRBJ1-5, the V gene TRBV10-3; D remains ambiguous. The V and J ends lost 2 bases and 2 bases respectively, with 13 bases between them. Germline V gives CDR1 ENHRY, CDR2 SYGVKD. The CDR3 runs to 16 residues.

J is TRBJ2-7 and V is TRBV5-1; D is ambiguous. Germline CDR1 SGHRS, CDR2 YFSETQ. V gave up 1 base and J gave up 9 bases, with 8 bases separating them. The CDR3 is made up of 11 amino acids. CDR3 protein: CASSLLFGQYF. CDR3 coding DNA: TGCGCCAGCAGCTTGCTGTTCGGGCAGTACTTC. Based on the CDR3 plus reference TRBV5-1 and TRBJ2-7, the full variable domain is KAGVTQTPRYLIKTRGQQVTLSCSPISGHRSVSWYQQTPGQGLQFLFEYFSETQRNKGNFPGRFSGRQFSNSRSEMNVSTLELGDSALYLCASSLLFGQYFGPGTRLTVT.

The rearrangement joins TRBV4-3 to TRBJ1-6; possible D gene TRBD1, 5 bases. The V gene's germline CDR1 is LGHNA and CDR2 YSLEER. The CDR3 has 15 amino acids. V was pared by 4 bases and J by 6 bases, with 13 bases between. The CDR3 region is CASSRTAQGNSPLHF. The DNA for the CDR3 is TGCGCCAGCAGCCGAACGGCTCAGGGTAATTCACCCCTCCACTTT.

The CDR3 DNA reads TGTGCCAGCAGTTTAAGGACAGGGGGCAATGAGCAGTTCTTC. Protein sequence: CASSLRTGGNEQFF. This chain connects TRBV27 to TRBJ2-1; 10 bases agree with TRBD1. J was trimmed by 6 bases and V by 2 bases; bases with no gene match: 1. Germline lookup yields CDR1 MNHEY and CDR2 SMNVEV (reference sequence). The CDR3 has 14 amino acids.

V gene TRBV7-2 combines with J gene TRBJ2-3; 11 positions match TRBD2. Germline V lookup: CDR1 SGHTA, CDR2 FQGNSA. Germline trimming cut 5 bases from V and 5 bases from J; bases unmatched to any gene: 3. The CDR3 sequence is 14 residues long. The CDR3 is CASSMTSGKDTQYF. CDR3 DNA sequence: TGTGCCAGCAGCATGACTAGCGGGAAAGATACGCAGTATTTT.

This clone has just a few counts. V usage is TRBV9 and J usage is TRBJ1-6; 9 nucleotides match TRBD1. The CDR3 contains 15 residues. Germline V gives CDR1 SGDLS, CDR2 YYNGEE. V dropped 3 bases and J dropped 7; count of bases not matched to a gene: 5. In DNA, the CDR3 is TGTGCCAGCAGCGGAGCGGGGACAGGGAATTCACCCCTCCACTTT. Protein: CASSGAGTGNSPLHF.

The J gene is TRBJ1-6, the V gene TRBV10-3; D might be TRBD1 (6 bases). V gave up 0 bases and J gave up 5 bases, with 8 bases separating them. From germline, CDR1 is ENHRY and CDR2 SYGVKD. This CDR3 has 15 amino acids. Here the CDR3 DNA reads TGTGCCATCAGTGAGTCGGACAGCCATAATTCACCCCTCCACTTT. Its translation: CAISESDSHNSPLHF.

This chain's CDR3 is CASRPGLAGVETQYF. The CDR3 DNA is TGTGCCAGCAGACCCGGACTAGCGGGAGTGGAGACCCAGTACTTC. V and J are TRBV27 and TRBJ2-5, with 13 nucleotides matching TRBD2. The junction had 6 bases not matched to a gene; V was cut back by 6 bases and J by 5 bases. The CDR3 sequence is 15 residues long. Germline V gene data show CDR1 as MNHEY and CDR2 as SMNVEV (reference sequence).

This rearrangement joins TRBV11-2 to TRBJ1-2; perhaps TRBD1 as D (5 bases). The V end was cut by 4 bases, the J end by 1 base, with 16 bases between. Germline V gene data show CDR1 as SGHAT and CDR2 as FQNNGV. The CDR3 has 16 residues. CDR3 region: CASSSSNLGDNYGYTF. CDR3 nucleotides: TGTGCCAGCAGCTCATCTAATTTAGGGGATAACTATGGCTACACCTTC.

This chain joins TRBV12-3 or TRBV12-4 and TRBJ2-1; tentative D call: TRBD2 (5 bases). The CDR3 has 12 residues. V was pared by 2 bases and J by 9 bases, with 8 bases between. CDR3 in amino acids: CASSLLASEQFF. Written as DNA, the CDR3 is TGTGCCAGCAGTTTACTAGCAAGTGAGCAGTTCTTC.

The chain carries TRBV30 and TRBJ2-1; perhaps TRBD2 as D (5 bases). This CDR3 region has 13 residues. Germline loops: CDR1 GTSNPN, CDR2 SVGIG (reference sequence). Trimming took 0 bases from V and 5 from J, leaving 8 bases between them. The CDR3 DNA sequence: TGTGCCTGGAGTGTACAGCGGCACAATGAGCAGTTCTTC. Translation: CAWSVQRHNEQFF.

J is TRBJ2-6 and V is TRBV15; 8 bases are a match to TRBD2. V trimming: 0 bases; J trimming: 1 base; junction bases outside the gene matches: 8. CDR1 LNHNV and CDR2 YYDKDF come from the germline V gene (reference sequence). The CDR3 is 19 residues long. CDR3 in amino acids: CATSRDGRVSPSGANVLTF. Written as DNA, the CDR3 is TGTGCCACCAGCAGAGACGGGAGGGTAAGCCCTTCTGGGGCCAACGTCCTGACTTTC. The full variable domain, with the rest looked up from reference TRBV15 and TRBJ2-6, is DAMVIQNPRYQVTQFGKPVTLSCSQTLNHNVMYWYQQKSSQAPKLLFHYYDKDFNNEADTPDNFQSRRPNTSFCFLDIRSPGLGDTAMYLCATSRDGRVSPSGANVLTFGAGSRLTVL.

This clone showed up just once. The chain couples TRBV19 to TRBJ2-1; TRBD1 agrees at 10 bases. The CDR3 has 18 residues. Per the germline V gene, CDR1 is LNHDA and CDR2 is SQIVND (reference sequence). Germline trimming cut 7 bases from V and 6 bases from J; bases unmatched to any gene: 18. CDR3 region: CASTIYGVGTGVSNEQFF. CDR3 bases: TGTGCCAGTACCATATATGGGGTTGGGACAGGGGTAAGCAATGAGCAGTTCTTC.

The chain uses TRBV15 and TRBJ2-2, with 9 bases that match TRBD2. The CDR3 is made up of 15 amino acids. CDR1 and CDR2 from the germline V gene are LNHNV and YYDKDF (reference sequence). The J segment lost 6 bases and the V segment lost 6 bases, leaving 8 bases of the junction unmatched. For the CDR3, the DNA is TGTGCCACCAGAAAGTGGCGGGAGGGTGCCGGGGAGCTGTTTTTT. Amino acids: CATRKWREGAGELFF. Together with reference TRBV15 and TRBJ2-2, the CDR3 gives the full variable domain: DAMVIQNPRYQVTQFGKPVTLSCSQTLNHNVMYWYQQKSSQAPKLLFHYYDKDFNNEADTPDNFQSRRPNTSFCFLDIRSPGLGDTAMYLCATRKWREGAGELFFGEGSRLTVL.